This record covers a single TCR beta chain. Its target is not known. TCR alpha and TCR beta cDNA libraries with sample barcodes and UMIs came from 5'RACE using constant-segment primers. TCRdb called the 5' RACE reads again in MiXCR, with one record for every CDR3 protein. In the table there are about 560,000 distinct CDR3 sequences, less than 25% of which are singletons. The data originate from a study of T-cell memory formation after mild COVID-19. Study background: Clusters of TCRs were largely donor specific. Whole-study results and caveats: Shrinking CD4+ clones resided mostly in CM and EM, and CD8+ ones in EMRA. Nothing showed for sure that second-wave clones peaking on day 37 were SARS-CoV-2 specific.

Sequenced sample: PBMCs or a T cell subset sorted from them (not recorded which). The sequence was obtained from an adult woman who had mild COVID-19 (a few samples of this study predate the infection). Cell type and time point are not known.

The CDR3 reads CASREAGGYTGELFF. The CDR3 DNA reads TGTGCCAGTAGGGAAGCGGGGGGGTACACCGGGGAGCTGTTTTTT. The gene calls are TRBV19 and TRBJ2-2; 10 bases fit TRBD2. Germline CDR1 reads LNHDA; CDR2 reads SQIVND (reference sequence). J gave up 3 bases and V 6 bases, and 4 bases lay outside the gene matches. The CDR3 has 15 residues.